The 4 T cell receptor beta chains below were found in one sample sequenced in a study of T-cell reconstitution after alpha-beta-depleted transplantation in children. The library targeted TCRbeta and was prepared with unique molecular identifiers. TCRdb passed the PCR reads through MiXCR, listing each CDR3 protein once. In the table there are 490,000 or so distinct CDR3 sequences, approximately 13% of which are singletons. Sequenced here: PBMCs from the stem cell graft donor, sampled from the stem cell graft. All receptors come from a human donor who donated a stem cell graft to a child with combined immunodeficiency.

This chain connects TRBV28 to TRBJ2-1; 7 bases map to TRBD1. Per the germline V gene, CDR1 is MDHEN and CDR2 is SYDVKM. The CDR3 contains 15 residues. V dropped 5 bases and J dropped 8; count of bases not matched to a gene: 12. DNA of the CDR3: TGTGCCAGCAGTCCCCCCGGGACAGTTTACGATGAGCAGTTCTTC. Protein product: CASSPPGTVYDEQFF. Full variable domain (missing parts from reference TRBV28 and TRBJ2-1): DVKVTQSSRYLVKRTGEKVFLECVQDMDHENMFWYRQDPGLGLRLIYFSYDVKMKEKGDIPEGYSVSREKKERFSLILESASTNQTSMYLCASSPPGTVYDEQFFGPGTRLTVL.

This clonotype was counted only a few times. The CDR3 sequence is CASRLGRNEQFF. As DNA, the CDR3 is TGTGCCAGCAGGTTGGGCCGAAATGAGCAGTTCTTC. The chain uses TRBV28 and TRBJ2-1, with unresolved D. V gave up 6 bases and J gave up 7 bases, with 10 bases separating them. Looked up from germline, CDR1 is MDHEN and CDR2 is SYDVKM. The CDR3 sequence is 12 residues long.

In its sample, this clonotype was seen many times. This chain uses TRBV6-2 or TRBV6-3 with TRBJ2-1; D may correspond to TRBD1 or TRBD2 (7 bases each). This CDR3 region has 14 residues. Trimming shortened V by 8 bases and J by 3 bases, and 14 bases separated the two germline ends. Germline lookup yields CDR1 MNHEY and CDR2 SVGEGT. DNA for the CDR3: TGTGCCAGCCAGGGGGGGTCCCTCTACAATGAGCAGTTCTTC. It translates to CASQGGSLYNEQFF.

The chain employs TRBV18 and TRBJ2-7, with no clear D. The CDR3 sequence is 14 residues long. Germline-derived CDR1 and CDR2 are KGHSH and LQKENI. V lost 2 bases, J lost 0 bases, and 8 bases lay in between. The CDR3, as DNA: TGTGCCAGCTCACCAGAGACAACCTCCTACGAGCAGTACTTC. This translates into CASSPETTSYEQYF.